The rows below give T cell receptor beta chains drawn from one sample of a study of shared clonotypes between healthy human individuals. The assay was immunoSEQ multiplex PCR, and TCRdb's table has in-frame clones only and misses some. The sample lists millions of clones, 90% to 95% seen once, with around 1.7% in the top ten. Sequenced sample: naive CD8+ T cells from PBMCs. The receptors stem from a man younger than 35 in good health. Some clones in this sample may be carry-over from other donors' samples. Both conserved end residues are part of each CDR3. Fields, in order: V gene, J gene, clone size, D gene, CDR3 protein, CDR3 DNA. The D gene is left open where the match is weak. The listing skips clone size in some rows; elsewhere it reads once, few, many or a size class.

V gene: TRBV4-3
J gene: TRBJ2-1
clone size: .
D gene: .
CDR3 protein: CASSQDVGGPGYNEQFF
CDR3 DNA: TGCGCCAGCAGCCAAGATGTAGGCGGGCCAGGATACAATGAGCAGTTCTTC

V gene: TRBV11-2
J gene: TRBJ1-2
clone size: .
D gene: TRBD1
CDR3 protein: CASSSGQPLRGYTF
CDR3 DNA: TGTGCCAGCAGCTCGGGACAGCCTTTACGGGGCTACACCTTC

V gene: TRBV7-3
J gene: TRBJ2-2
clone size: once
D gene: .
CDR3 protein: CASSPTPGYYANTGELFF
CDR3 DNA: TGTGCCAGCAGCCCGACTCCGGGTTATTACGCGAACACCGGGGAGCTGTTTTTT

V gene: TRBV28
J gene: TRBJ2-2
clone size: .
D gene: TRBD1
CDR3 protein: CASSLPRDRLTGGELFF
CDR3 DNA: TGTGCCAGCAGTTTACCCCGGGACAGACTAACCGGAGGGGAGCTGTTTTTT

V gene: TRBV28
J gene: TRBJ2-6
clone size: .
D gene: .
CDR3 protein: CASSPVWSSGANVLTF
CDR3 DNA: TGTGCCAGCAGTCCCGTTTGGTCCTCTGGGGCCAACGTCCTGACTTTC

V gene: TRBV5-8
J gene: TRBJ1-1
clone size: .
D gene: .
CDR3 protein: CASSETRVWGNTEAFF
CDR3 DNA: TGTGCCAGCAGCGAAACCAGGGTGTGGGGGAACACTGAAGCTTTCTTT

V gene: TRBV7-2
J gene: TRBJ2-3
clone size: .
D gene: TRBD2
CDR3 protein: CASSSRTSSDTQYF
CDR3 DNA: TGTGCCAGCAGCTCCCGGACTAGCAGCGATACGCAGTATTTT

V gene: TRBV7-8
J gene: TRBJ2-7
clone size: .
D gene: .
CDR3 protein: CASSLAGISNSHEQYF
CDR3 DNA: TGTGCCAGCAGCTTAGCGGGCATCAGTAACTCCCACGAGCAGTACTTC

V gene: TRBV28
J gene: TRBJ1-2
clone size: few
D gene: .
CDR3 protein: CASSPPGRYTF
CDR3 DNA: TGTGCCAGCAGTCCACCGGGGAGGTACACCTTC

V gene: TRBV5-4
J gene: TRBJ2-7
clone size: .
D gene: .
CDR3 protein: CASSLGDHEQYF
CDR3 DNA: TGTGCCAGCAGCTTGGGGGACCACGAGCAGTACTTC

V gene: TRBV14
J gene: TRBJ2-7
clone size: .
D gene: .
CDR3 protein: CASSQVGRAYEQYF
CDR3 DNA: TGTGCCAGCAGCCAAGTGGGAAGGGCCTACGAGCAGTACTTC

V gene: TRBV7-2
J gene: TRBJ1-5
clone size: .
D gene: .
CDR3 protein: CASSFLQNQPQHF
CDR3 DNA: TGTGCCAGCAGCTTCTTACAGAATCAGCCCCAGCATTTT

V gene: TRBV7-9
J gene: TRBJ2-3
clone size: .
D gene: .
CDR3 protein: CASSFATSTDTQYF
CDR3 DNA: TGTGCCAGCAGCTTCGCGACTAGCACAGATACGCAGTATTTT

V gene: TRBV19
J gene: TRBJ2-2
clone size: .
D gene: .
CDR3 protein: CASSITLNTGELFF
CDR3 DNA: TGTGCCAGTAGTATCACCTTAAACACCGGGGAGCTGTTTTTT

V gene: TRBV5-1
J gene: TRBJ1-2
clone size: .
D gene: TRBD1
CDR3 protein: CASSSGTGANYGYTF
CDR3 DNA: TGCGCCAGCAGCTCGGGGACAGGCGCTAACTATGGCTACACCTTC

V gene: TRBV12-5
J gene: TRBJ2-2
clone size: .
D gene: .
CDR3 protein: CASAQDTNTGELFF
CDR3 DNA: TGTGCTAGTGCCCAGGACACCAACACCGGGGAGCTGTTTTTT

V gene: TRBV5-1
J gene: TRBJ2-3
clone size: .
D gene: .
CDR3 protein: CASSLIDTQYF
CDR3 DNA: TGCGCCAGCAGCTTGATAGATACGCAGTATTTT

V gene: TRBV27
J gene: TRBJ2-6
clone size: .
D gene: .
CDR3 protein: CASSRGPGTLSGANVLTF
CDR3 DNA: TGTGCCAGCAGTCGAGGGCCAGGGACCCTCTCTGGGGCCAACGTCCTGACTTTC

V gene: TRBV6-5
J gene: TRBJ1-1
clone size: once
D gene: .
CDR3 protein: CASSLFTGNTEAFF
CDR3 DNA: TGTGCCAGCAGTTTATTCACGGGGAACACTGAAGCTTTCTTT

V gene: TRBV5-1
J gene: TRBJ1-1
clone size: .
D gene: TRBD1
CDR3 protein: CASRLVQGATEAFF
CDR3 DNA: TGCGCCAGCAGGCTGGTACAGGGGGCTACTGAAGCTTTCTTT

V gene: TRBV7-9
J gene: TRBJ1-5
clone size: .
D gene: .
CDR3 protein: CASSLGGQPQHF
CDR3 DNA: TGTGCCAGCAGCTTAGGCGGACAGCCCCAGCATTTT

V gene: TRBV28
J gene: TRBJ1-4
clone size: once
D gene: .
CDR3 protein: CASTSPLPTGRVWEKLFF
CDR3 DNA: TGTGCCAGCACAAGCCCCCTTCCCACCGGGAGAGTGTGGGAAAAACTGTTTTTT

V gene: TRBV9
J gene: TRBJ2-1
clone size: .
D gene: .
CDR3 protein: CASSTGTPFAEQFF
CDR3 DNA: TGTGCCAGCAGCACCGGGACTCCTTTCGCTGAGCAGTTCTTC

V gene: TRBV14
J gene: TRBJ2-1
clone size: few
D gene: .
CDR3 protein: CASSTYNEQFF
CDR3 DNA: TGTGCCAGCAGCACCTACAATGAGCAGTTCTTC

V gene: TRBV18
J gene: TRBJ2-1
clone size: .
D gene: .
CDR3 protein: CASSSAALEQFF
CDR3 DNA: TGTGCCAGCTCATCGGCAGCCCTTGAGCAGTTCTTC

V gene: TRBV5-6
J gene: TRBJ2-4
clone size: .
D gene: .
CDR3 protein: CASNINRDLQDKNIQYF
CDR3 DNA: TGTGCCAGCAACATAAACAGGGACCTGCAGGACAAAAACATTCAGTACTTC

V gene: TRBV27
J gene: TRBJ2-3
clone size: once
D gene: .
CDR3 protein: CASSSPDTRADTQYF
CDR3 DNA: TGTGCCAGCAGTTCACCTGATACCAGGGCAGATACGCAGTATTTT

V gene: TRBV7-9
J gene: TRBJ2-1
clone size: .
D gene: TRBD2
CDR3 protein: CASSFGLADYNEQFF
CDR3 DNA: TGTGCCAGCAGTTTCGGACTAGCGGACTACAATGAGCAGTTCTTC

V gene: TRBV27
J gene: TRBJ2-2
clone size: .
D gene: TRBD2
CDR3 protein: CASSLNGLALESNTGELFF
CDR3 DNA: TGTGCCAGCAGTTTAAACGGACTAGCCTTAGAGAGTAACACCGGGGAGCTGTTTTTT

V gene: TRBV27
J gene: TRBJ1-4
clone size: .
D gene: .
CDR3 protein: CASSYRATNEKLFF
CDR3 DNA: TGTGCCAGCAGTTACAGGGCAACTAATGAAAAACTGTTTTTT

V gene: TRBV2
J gene: TRBJ2-3
clone size: .
D gene: .
CDR3 protein: CASSEARTGTDTQYF
CDR3 DNA: TGTGCCAGCAGTGAAGCCCGGACTGGCACAGATACGCAGTATTTT

V gene: TRBV7-9
J gene: TRBJ1-2
clone size: .
D gene: TRBD1
CDR3 protein: CASSLAHLVGQGATSYTF
CDR3 DNA: TGTGCCAGCAGCTTAGCACACCTCGTAGGACAGGGGGCGACGAGCTACACCTTC

V gene: TRBV28
J gene: TRBJ2-7
clone size: .
D gene: TRBD1
CDR3 protein: CASRRDREYEQYF
CDR3 DNA: TGTGCCAGCAGACGGGACAGGGAGTACGAGCAGTACTTC

V gene: TRBV5-6
J gene: TRBJ1-2
clone size: .
D gene: .
CDR3 protein: CASSFGSDGYTF
CDR3 DNA: TGTGCCAGCAGCTTTGGTAGTGATGGCTACACCTTC

V gene: TRBV9
J gene: TRBJ2-3
clone size: .
D gene: TRBD2
CDR3 protein: CASSAQTSGGTDTQYF
CDR3 DNA: TGTGCCAGCAGCGCCCAGACTAGCGGGGGCACAGATACGCAGTATTTT

V gene: TRBV28
J gene: TRBJ1-1
clone size: few
D gene: .
CDR3 protein: CASNPMNTEAFF
CDR3 DNA: TGTGCCAGCAATCCCATGAACACTGAAGCTTTCTTT

V gene: TRBV4-1
J gene: TRBJ2-7
clone size: .
D gene: TRBD2
CDR3 protein: CASSRGTSGRYEQYF
CDR3 DNA: TGCGCCAGCAGCCGAGGGACTAGCGGCAGGTACGAGCAGTACTTC

V gene: TRBV6-5
J gene: TRBJ2-7
clone size: .
D gene: TRBD1
CDR3 protein: CASNEGQGSYEQYF
CDR3 DNA: TGTGCCAGCAACGAGGGACAGGGGTCCTACGAGCAGTACTTC

V gene: TRBV9
J gene: TRBJ2-1
clone size: .
D gene: .
CDR3 protein: CASSARGLDNEQFF
CDR3 DNA: TGTGCCAGCAGCGCCCGGGGCCTGGACAATGAGCAGTTCTTC

V gene: TRBV28
J gene: TRBJ2-2
clone size: .
D gene: TRBD2
CDR3 protein: CATGTIVTGELFF
CDR3 DNA: TGTGCCACCGGGACTATCGTCACCGGGGAGCTGTTTTTT

V gene: TRBV28
J gene: TRBJ2-7
clone size: .
D gene: .
CDR3 protein: CASSFTQTYEQYF
CDR3 DNA: TGTGCCAGCAGTTTTACCCAAACCTACGAGCAGTACTTC

V gene: TRBV4-3
J gene: TRBJ2-4
clone size: .
D gene: .
CDR3 protein: CASSWGADLAKNIQYF
CDR3 DNA: TGCGCCAGCAGCTGGGGAGCGGATCTAGCCAAAAACATTCAGTACTTC